A single sample gave rise to the 21 T cell receptor beta chains below, sequenced in a study of somatic mutations in cytotoxic T cells in rheumatoid arthritis. Here immunoSEQ multiplex PCR was the method, and the copy in TCRdb shows in-frame clones only, minus some. The sample contains approximately 20,000 clones, 82% of which appear only once. Sequencing was performed on CD8+ T cells sorted from blood. These receptors were taken from a woman aged 45 to 65 in good health.

The CDR3 DNA sequence: TGCGCCAGCAGCTTAAGTGCAGGGGTTAACTATGGCTACACCTTC. It encodes CASSLSAGVNYGYTF. The chain uses TRBV5-1 and TRBJ1-2; TRBD1 might be the D (6 bases). In germline, CDR1 is SGHRS, CDR2 YFSETQ. This CDR3 region has 15 residues. Trimming took off 2 bases at V and 1 base at J, with 12 bases between the two ends. The entire variable domain, with the rest obtained from reference TRBV5-1 and TRBJ1-2, is as follows: KAGVTQTPRYLIKTRGQQVTLSCSPISGHRSVSWYQQTPGQGLQFLFEYFSETQRNKGNFPGRFSGRQFSNSRSEMNVSTLELGDSALYLCASSLSAGVNYGYTFGSGTRLTVV.

The CDR3 sequence: CASSLVGGELFF. CDR3 nucleotide sequence: TGTGCCAGCAGCTTAGTTGGCGGGGAGCTGTTTTTT. The chain combines TRBV7-9 with TRBJ2-2; no reliable D call. Germline values: CDR1 SEHNR, CDR2 FQNEAQ (reference sequence). The CDR3 length is 12 residues. Between the trimmed V and J ends, which lost 1 base and 7 bases, there was a span of 4 bases.

V is TRBV28 and J is TRBJ2-2; the D gene is possibly TRBD1 (6 bases). With 5 bases removed from V and 2 bases from J, the gap between germline ends came to 12 bases. The CDR3 totals 15 residues. The germline V gene has CDR1 MDHEN and CDR2 SYDVKM. CDR3 loop: CASSPTGHNTGELFF. CDR3 nucleotides: TGTGCCAGCAGTCCTACGGGACACAACACCGGGGAGCTGTTTTTT.

The rearrangement links TRBV30 to TRBJ2-1; the D is unclear. Germline-derived CDR1 and CDR2 are GTSNPN and SVGIG (reference sequence). V lost 0 bases and J 6 bases, leaving 9 bases between the germline ends. The CDR3 spans 13 residues. CDR3 bases: TGTGCCTGGAGTGTAATAGGCCCCAATGAGCAGTTCTTC. This translates into CAWSVIGPNEQFF.

This clone was seen more than once but under ten times. The CDR3, as DNA: TGTGCCGCGGGAGAGGGGACGGATCAGCCCCAGCATTTT. Protein sequence: CAAGEGTDQPQHF. V and J are TRBV27 and TRBJ1-5; D may be TRBD1 (5 bases). The V end was cut by 11 bases, the J end by 5 bases, with 16 bases between. The germline V gene encodes CDR1 MNHEY and CDR2 SMNVEV (reference sequence). The CDR3 sequence is 13 residues long.

The chain recombines TRBV19 with TRBJ2-2; D is possibly TRBD1 (6 bases). Germline V lookup: CDR1 LNHDA, CDR2 SQIVND (reference sequence). This CDR3 contains 14 residues. The V gene lost 4 bases and the J gene lost 7 bases, with 13 bases spanning the gap. DNA of the CDR3: TGTGCCAGTAGTACAACAGGGTGGGACGGGGAGCTGTTTTTT. It yields the protein CASSTTGWDGELFF. Together with reference TRBV19 and TRBJ2-2, the CDR3 gives the full variable domain: DGGITQSPKYLFRKEGQNVTLSCEQNLNHDAMYWYRQDPGQGLRLIYYSQIVNDFQKGDIAEGYSVSREKKESFPLTVTSAQKNPTAFYLCASSTTGWDGELFFGEGSRLTVL.

This chain links TRBV5-6 with TRBJ1-2, with 8 bases lining up with TRBD1. The V segment lost 4 bases and the J segment 4 bases; nucleotides outside the gene matches: 15. From germline, CDR1 is SGHDT and CDR2 YYEEEE. The CDR3 has 17 residues. This chain's CDR3 is CASSHRSAGGAVYGYTF. The CDR3 coding sequence is TGTGCCAGCAGCCACCGGTCGGCAGGGGGCGCGGTCTATGGCTACACCTTC.

V and J are TRBV7-2 and TRBJ2-2; 7 bases fit TRBD1. CDR1 SGHTA and CDR2 FQGNSA come from the germline V gene. The CDR3 consists of 15 residues. V lost 6 bases to trimming and J lost 3 bases; unmatched junction nucleotides: 7. In DNA form, the CDR3 reads TGTGCCAGCAGTTCCCGGGACAGATACACCGGGGAGCTGTTTTTT. It yields the protein CASSSRDRYTGELFF.

J is TRBJ2-3 and V is TRBV30; D uncertain. Germline V lookup: CDR1 GTSNPN, CDR2 SVGIG (reference sequence). Trimming stripped 1 base from V and 2 bases from J, with 10 bases between. The CDR3 has 14 residues. The DNA of the CDR3 is TGTGCCTGGAGTGCCTCCGCGAACACAGATACGCAGTATTTT. Its translation is CAWSASANTDTQYF.

This chain links TRBV6-1 with TRBJ2-5, with 8 bases that match TRBD1. CDR1 and CDR2 (germline): MNHNS, SASEGT. J gave up 5 bases and V 8 bases, and 10 bases lay outside the gene matches. The CDR3 is 14 residues long. Here the CDR3 reads CASPWQGAWETQYF. CDR3 nucleotide sequence: TGTGCCAGCCCCTGGCAGGGGGCATGGGAGACCCAGTACTTC.

The gene calls are TRBV4-1 and TRBJ2-3; no clear D gene. Trimming left V 4 bases short and J 2 bases short, with 10 bases between. Germline V gene lookup returns CDR1 MGHRA and CDR2 YSYEKL. This CDR3 region has 14 residues. The CDR3 nucleotides are TGCGCCAGCAGCCCCGTCCTGAACACAGATACGCAGTATTTT. This encodes CASSPVLNTDTQYF.

This clone was picked up a small number of times. The chain employs TRBV13 and TRBJ1-1; D may be TRBD1 (6 bases). This CDR3 has 12 amino acids. Germline V gene data show CDR1 as PRHDT and CDR2 as FYEKMQ (reference sequence). V was trimmed by 6 bases and J by 2 bases, leaving 7 bases between them. The CDR3 coding sequence is TGTGCCAGCAGGACAGGAAACACTGAAGCTTTCTTT. Translating gives CASRTGNTEAFF.

This sequence joins TRBV7-6 and TRBJ2-7; D possibly corresponds to TRBD2 (5 bases). With 4 bases removed from V and 9 bases from J, the gap between germline ends came to 10 bases. In germline, CDR1 is SGHVS, CDR2 FNYEAQ. The length of the CDR3 is 11 residues. The CDR3: CASSSGVGQYF. As DNA, the CDR3 is TGTGCCAGCAGCTCCGGGGTCGGGCAGTACTTC.

The rearrangement joins TRBV19 to TRBJ2-1; the D gene is possibly TRBD2 (5 bases). Germline V gene lookup returns CDR1 LNHDA and CDR2 SQIVND (reference sequence). The ends were cut back, 4 bases at V and 8 bases at J, with 15 bases in the middle. The CDR3 has 14 residues. The chain's CDR3 is CASSTGLARDEQFF. Written as DNA, the CDR3 is TGTGCCAGTAGTACTGGCCTAGCTAGGGATGAGCAGTTCTTC. Drawing the rest from reference TRBV19 and TRBJ2-1, the complete variable domain is DGGITQSPKYLFRKEGQNVTLSCEQNLNHDAMYWYRQDPGQGLRLIYYSQIVNDFQKGDIAEGYSVSREKKESFPLTVTSAQKNPTAFYLCASSTGLARDEQFFGPGTRLTVL.

Within the sample, this clone is large. The V gene is TRBV2, the J gene TRBJ1-2, with D perhaps matching TRBD1 (6 bases). This CDR3 contains 16 residues. V shed 6 bases and J shed 4 bases, with 21 bases lying between them. The germline CDR1 and CDR2 sequences are SNHLY and FYNNEI. This CDR3 is CASREGHWGLGYGYTF. The CDR3 nucleotides are TGTGCCAGCAGGGAGGGACACTGGGGTCTTGGCTATGGCTACACCTTC.

This clone was recorded once. The chain has TRBV28 and TRBJ2-3; 12 bases align to TRBD2. The CDR3 spans 16 residues. Germline-derived CDR1 and CDR2 are MDHEN and SYDVKM. V trimming: 6 bases; J trimming: 4 bases; junction bases outside the gene matches: 8. This CDR3 reads CASRPPLAGGPDTQYF. The CDR3 DNA is TGTGCCAGCAGGCCTCCCCTAGCGGGGGGGCCAGATACGCAGTATTTT.

The chain carries TRBV20-1 and TRBJ2-3; D perhaps matches TRBD1 (5 bases). This CDR3 contains 11 residues. V was shortened by 6 bases and J by 4 bases, with 8 bases between the two germline ends. CDR1 and CDR2 from the germline V gene are DFQATT and SNEGSKA (reference sequence). CDR3 region: CSATGPDTQYF. The CDR3 coding sequence is TGCAGTGCCACAGGACCAGATACGCAGTATTTT.

This chain uses TRBV2 with TRBJ2-1; 8 nucleotides align to TRBD2. The junction had 6 bases not matched to a gene; V was cut back by 6 bases and J by 2 bases. CDR3 length: 15 amino acids. Germline CDR1 is SNHLY and CDR2 is FYNNEI. DNA of the CDR3: TGTGCCAGCAGCATTGAGCGGGGGCCCTACAATGAGCAGTTCTTC. Its translation: CASSIERGPYNEQFF.

V is TRBV4-1 and J is TRBJ2-1; D not certain. This CDR3 region has 15 residues. Germline V gives CDR1 MGHRA, CDR2 YSYEKL. Trimming cost V 0 bases and J 15 bases, with 21 bases left between them. The CDR3 DNA sequence: TGCGCCAGCAGCCAAGATCCGACATCTAGGGTTGATGGGTTCTTC. Amino acid sequence: CASSQDPTSRVDGFF.

This rearrangement joins TRBV13 to TRBJ2-7, with unresolved D. V gave up 0 bases and J gave up 0 bases, with 9 bases separating them. The V gene's germline CDR1 is PRHDT and CDR2 FYEKMQ (reference sequence). The CDR3 consists of 15 residues. CDR3 sequence reads: CASSLGGTPSYEQYF. CDR3 DNA: TGTGCCAGCAGCTTAGGGGGCACCCCCTCCTACGAGCAGTACTTC.

The CDR3 here is CASSLDRGNEQFF. CDR3 bases: TGTGCCAGCAGTTTGGACAGGGGCAATGAGCAGTTCTTC. This chain joins TRBV28 and TRBJ2-1; 9 bases fit TRBD1. Trimming cost V 3 bases and J 6 bases; bases outside gene matches: 0. Germline lookup yields CDR1 MDHEN and CDR2 SYDVKM. The CDR3 runs to 13 residues.